These 22 T cell receptor beta chains share one sample of origin, sequenced in a study of T cells after yellow fever vaccination. TCRdb recomputed calls from the 5' RACE reads with MiXCR, one row per CDR3 protein. The data show under 250,000 distinct CDR3 sequences, 3% to 3.5% seen once. The sample here was CD4+ T cells sorted from PBMCs, taken 10 days after the yellow fever booster vaccination. The receptors shown here come from a man younger than 35 who received the YFV17D yellow fever vaccine.

This clonotype has ten or more counts. The chain combines TRBV5-1 with TRBJ2-4; D gene uncertain. This CDR3 spans 16 amino acids. Germline values: CDR1 SGHRS, CDR2 YFSETQ. V shed 4 bases and J shed 0 bases, with 14 bases lying between them. The CDR3 nucleotides read TGCGCCAGCAGCCCTGACGTTATCTTAGCCAAAAACATTCAGTACTTC. Amino acids: CASSPDVILAKNIQYF.

This clonotype was counted ten times or more. J is TRBJ1-1 and V is TRBV6-6; 12 nucleotides align to TRBD1. The germline V gene has CDR1 MNHNY and CDR2 SVGAGI (reference sequence). CDR3 length: 15 amino acids. The V gene end was trimmed by 5 bases and the J gene end by 3 bases; junction bases not matched to a gene: 4. CDR3 amino acids: CASSAGQGADTEAFF. CDR3 DNA sequence: TGTGCCAGCAGTGCGGGACAGGGGGCCGACACTGAAGCTTTCTTT.

Many counts were recorded for this clonotype. The V and J genes are TRBV30 and TRBJ1-1; no clear D gene. Germline CDR1 reads GTSNPN; CDR2 reads SVGIG (reference sequence). The CDR3 spans 12 residues. V lost 3 bases to trimming and J lost 0 bases, with 5 bases between them. The CDR3 is CAWSQVNTEAFF. Written as DNA, the CDR3 is TGTGCCTGGAGCCAGGTGAACACTGAAGCTTTCTTT.

This clonotype showed up just a few times. The chain recombines TRBV27 with TRBJ2-5; TRBD1 or TRBD2 may be the D gene (6 bases each). CDR1 and CDR2 (germline): MNHEY, SMNVEV (reference sequence). V was clipped by 10 bases and J by 2 bases, with 14 bases between them. The CDR3 covers 13 residues. CDR3 residues: CATARGAQETQYF. The CDR3 DNA sequence: TGTGCCACCGCGAGGGGGGCTCAAGAGACCCAGTACTTC.

There are many counts of this clonotype. This chain links TRBV12-3 or TRBV12-4 with TRBJ1-5; 8 positions match TRBD1. After removal of 3 bases from V and 8 bases from J, the junction contained 6 bases not matched to a gene. This CDR3 region has 14 residues. CDR3 sequence: CASSLDRALKPQHF. The CDR3 nucleotides read TGTGCCAGCAGTTTGGACAGGGCGCTTAAGCCCCAGCATTTT.

This clonotype was counted only a few times. This rearrangement joins TRBV5-1 to TRBJ1-6; a weak D match, TRBD1 (5 bases). Germline values: CDR1 SGHRS, CDR2 YFSETQ. Trimming took 0 bases from V and 3 from J, leaving 13 bases between them. This CDR3 spans 17 amino acids. The CDR3 here is CASSLAGREVYNSPLHF. CDR3 nucleotide sequence: TGCGCCAGCAGCTTGGCCGGCAGGGAGGTCTATAATTCACCCCTCCACTTT.

The rearrangement uses TRBV7-9 and TRBJ2-2; no clear D. There are 17 residues in the CDR3. The V end lost 7 bases, the J end lost 2 bases, and 20 bases lay between the germline ends. From germline, CDR1 is SEHNR and CDR2 FQNEAQ (reference sequence). Here the CDR3 DNA reads TGTGCCAGCACCCCGGGCCCAGTCCCGGTAAACACCGGGGAGCTGTTTTTT. Translation: CASTPGPVPVNTGELFF.

This clonotype was detected many times. The rearrangement uses TRBV7-3 and TRBJ2-3; no reliable D call. Deletions cut 2 bases from V and 2 bases from J, with 17 bases between. Germline lookup yields CDR1 SGHTA and CDR2 FQGTGA. This CDR3 has 17 amino acids. The CDR3 nucleotides read TGTGCCAGCAGCTTAGGTTTATCGGCAGGCATCACAGATACGCAGTATTTT. It specifies CASSLGLSAGITDTQYF.

This CDR3 is CASSLKGGLAEQYV. CDR3 DNA sequence: TGTGCCAGCAGCTTGAAGGGGGGACTAGCGGAGCAGTACGTC. The chain is built from TRBV5-4 and TRBJ2-7; 10 bases align to TRBD2. In germline, CDR1 is SGHNT, CDR2 YYREEE (reference sequence). The length of the CDR3 is 14 residues. Germline trimming cut 1 base from V and 7 bases from J; bases unmatched to any gene: 5.

In this sample, this clonotype turned up a few times. The V and J genes are TRBV7-8 and TRBJ1-6, with a possible D match to TRBD1 (5 bases). This CDR3 contains 16 residues. Germline lookup yields CDR1 SGHVS and CDR2 FQNEAQ. Trimming took off 5 bases at V and 0 bases at J, with 11 bases between the two ends. This CDR3 is CASSPRQSSYNSPLHF. As DNA, the CDR3 is TGTGCCAGCAGCCCCCGACAGAGCTCCTATAATTCACCCCTCCACTTT.

This clonotype has ten or more counts. This sequence joins TRBV4-3 and TRBJ1-3; D uncertain. V lost 0 bases and J 2 bases, leaving 2 bases between the germline ends. The V gene's germline CDR1 is LGHNA and CDR2 YSLEER. This CDR3 is built from 13 residues. In nucleotides, the CDR3 is TGCGCCAGCAGCCAAGAGACTGGAAACACCATATATTTT. It is translated as CASSQETGNTIYF.

Ten or more counts support this clonotype. The gene calls are TRBV29-1 and TRBJ1-5, with a tentative D call TRBD1 (6 bases). The CDR3 is 13 amino acids. In germline, CDR1 is SQVTM, CDR2 ANQGSEA. The germline V and J ends were trimmed by 4 bases and 5 bases, with 12 bases remaining between them. Written as DNA, the CDR3 is TGCAGCGTTGGGGAGGGGGTATATCAGCCCCAGCATTTT. It codes for CSVGEGVYQPQHF.

The rearrangement links TRBV20-1 to TRBJ2-5; 9 bases match TRBD1. The V gene end was trimmed by 8 bases and the J gene end by 4 bases; junction bases not matched to a gene: 5. The CDR3 extends over 12 amino acids. Germline assignment: CDR1 DFQATT and CDR2 SNEGSKA (reference sequence). This chain's CDR3 is CSYDRGAETQYF. The DNA for the CDR3 is TGCAGTTATGACAGGGGGGCAGAGACCCAGTACTTC.

This clonotype was detected many times. This chain connects TRBV12-3 or TRBV12-4 to TRBJ2-3, with TRBD2 identical over 9 bases. V lost 1 base to trimming and J lost 5 bases; unmatched junction nucleotides: 13. The CDR3 sequence is 18 residues long. The CDR3 sequence: CASSLVAGEGFREDTQYF. CDR3 nucleotide sequence: TGTGCCAGCAGTTTAGTAGCGGGGGAGGGATTTCGGGAAGATACGCAGTATTTT.

This clonotype was observed a handful of times. The chain recombines TRBV5-1 with TRBJ1-1, with TRBD1 identical over 9 bases. CDR1 is SGHRS and CDR2 is YFSETQ in the germline V gene. V lost 1 base to trimming and J lost 6 bases; unmatched junction nucleotides: 7. The length of the CDR3 is 15 residues. The CDR3 nucleotides read TGCGCCAGCAGCTTGTGGACAGGGGAGTATGCTGAAGCTTTCTTT. This codes for CASSLWTGEYAEAFF.

This clonotype came up many times. V is TRBV20-1 and J is TRBJ2-1; 7 positions match TRBD2. J gave up 8 bases and V 1 base, and 5 bases lay outside the gene matches. This CDR3 comprises 13 residues. Germline loops: CDR1 DFQATT, CDR2 SNEGSKA (reference sequence). The CDR3 here is CSARGTSLHEQFF. In DNA, the CDR3 is TGCAGTGCTAGAGGGACTAGTCTCCATGAGCAGTTCTTC.

This clonotype turned up a few times. The chain combines TRBV9 with TRBJ2-3, with 9 bases matching TRBD1. Trimming cost V 0 bases and J 4 bases; bases outside gene matches: 3. This CDR3 spans 15 amino acids. From germline, CDR1 is SGDLS and CDR2 YYNGEE. CDR3 in amino acids: CASSVAGTGPDTQYF. DNA for the CDR3: TGTGCCAGCAGCGTAGCGGGGACAGGGCCAGATACGCAGTATTTT.

This clonotype was recorded at least ten times. The chain recombines TRBV5-1 with TRBJ2-7; D is possibly TRBD1 (6 bases). Trimming took off 5 bases at V and 6 bases at J, with 12 bases between the two ends. Germline V gene lookup returns CDR1 SGHRS and CDR2 YFSETQ. CDR3 size: 12 residues. CDR3 region: CASSSGVLEQYF. CDR3 coding DNA: TGCGCCAGCAGTTCAGGGGTCCTCGAGCAGTACTTC. The full variable domain, its missing parts supplied by reference TRBV5-1 and TRBJ2-7, is KAGVTQTPRYLIKTRGQQVTLSCSPISGHRSVSWYQQTPGQGLQFLFEYFSETQRNKGNFPGRFSGRQFSNSRSEMNVSTLELGDSALYLCASSSGVLEQYFGPGTRLTVT.

In its sample, this clonotype was seen a few times. The chain has TRBV12-3 or TRBV12-4 and TRBJ1-1; no firm D call. CDR3 length: 14 amino acids. The ends were cut back, 3 bases at V and 6 bases at J, with 14 bases in the middle. The DNA for the CDR3 is TGTGCCAGCAGTTTTGCGGATTACGGTTCTGAAGCTTTCTTT. Its protein product is CASSFADYGSEAFF.

This clonotype was detected ten times or more. The chain couples TRBV28 to TRBJ2-7, with no clear D. This CDR3 spans 9 amino acids. From germline, CDR1 is MDHEN and CDR2 SYDVKM. Trimming cost V 8 bases and J 7 bases, with 6 bases left between them. The DNA for the CDR3 is TGTGCCAGCCCGCCGGAGCAGTACGTC. As protein: CASPPEQYV.

The V gene is TRBV3-1, the J gene TRBJ2-7; D is possibly TRBD1 or TRBD2 (5 bases each). Germline V gene lookup returns CDR1 LGHDT and CDR2 YNNKEL (reference sequence). CDR3 length: 16 amino acids. V was shortened by 2 bases and J by 3 bases, with 17 bases between the two germline ends. The CDR3 bases are TGTGCCAGCAGCCAACACGGGACGGTGGATGGCTACGAGCAGTACTTC. Its protein product is CASSQHGTVDGYEQYF.

V and J are TRBV11-2 and TRBJ1-2; TRBD1 is a possible D gene (5 bases). V lost 1 base to trimming and J lost 0 bases, with 9 bases between them. The CDR3 length is 15 residues. Germline V gene sequence: CDR1 SGHAT, CDR2 FQNNGV. Here the CDR3 DNA reads TGTGCCAGCAGCTTAGGAGTAGGGGCTAACTATGGCTACACCTTC. Translating it yields CASSLGVGANYGYTF.